This record covers a single T cell receptor (beta chain). Researchers amplified the TCR beta CDR3 regions from RNA transcripts. TCR CDR3 underwent first-round RT-PCR with the HTBI primer set. TCRdb used MiXCR to reprocess the multiplex PCR reads, holding one entry per CDR3 protein. The sample records some 700,000 distinct CDR3 sequences, 17% being singletons. The CDR3 is 14 residues long. V was pared by 4 bases and J by 5 bases, with 16 bases between. From germline, CDR1 is SGHNT and CDR2 YYREEE (reference sequence). The entry originates in a study of T cells in Graves' hyperthyroidism and ophthalmopathy. The study enrolled patients aged 18 to 65 with newly diagnosed hyperthyroidism of under 2 months' duration. Exclusions: uncontrolled infection, other autoimmune disease, pregnancy, lactation. Diagnosis rested on symptoms, serum thyroxine and TRAb, thyroid ultrasound, and orbital computed tomography.

Sequenced: blood. The chain uses TRBV5-4 and TRBJ2-7; D uncertain. The sequence was obtained from a man aged 45 to 65 with Graves' hyperthyroidism. This CDR3 reads CASSADPAGHEQYF. For the CDR3, the DNA is TGTGCCAGCAGCGCGGACCCAGCCGGCCACGAGCAGTACTTC.